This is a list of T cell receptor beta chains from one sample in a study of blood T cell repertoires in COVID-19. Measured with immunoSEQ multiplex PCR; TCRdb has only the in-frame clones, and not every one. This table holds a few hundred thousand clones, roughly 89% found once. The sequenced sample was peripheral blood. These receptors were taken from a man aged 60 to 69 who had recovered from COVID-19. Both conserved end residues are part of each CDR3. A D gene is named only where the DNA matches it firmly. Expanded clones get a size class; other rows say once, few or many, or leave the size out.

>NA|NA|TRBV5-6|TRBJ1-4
CASNRDMEEKLFF
TGTGCCAGCAACCGGGACATGGAAGAAAAACTGTTTTTT
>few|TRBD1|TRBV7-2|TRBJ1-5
CASSLGQGQSQPQHF
TGTGCCAGCAGCCTCGGACAGGGTCAAAGTCAGCCCCAGCATTTT
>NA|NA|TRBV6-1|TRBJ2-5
CASSGLFGGRLDSLGETQYF
TGTGCCAGCAGTGGCCTCTTTGGAGGGCGCCTCGATTCCTTAGGGGAGACCCAGTACTTC
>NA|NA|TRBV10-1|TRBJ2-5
CASSAQSSGTQYF
TGCGCCAGCAGTGCCCAAAGCTCTGGGACCCAGTACTTC
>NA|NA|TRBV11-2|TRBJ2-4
CASSWGYSENIQYF
TGTGCCAGCAGCTGGGGCTACTCGGAAAACATTCAGTACTTC
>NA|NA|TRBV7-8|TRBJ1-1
CASSLATAGKAEAFF
TGTGCCAGCAGCTTAGCGACGGCAGGGAAGGCTGAAGCTTTCTTT
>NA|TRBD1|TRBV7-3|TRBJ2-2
CASSLLGQGASNTGELFF
TGTGCCAGCAGCTTACTGGGACAGGGGGCCTCGAACACCGGGGAGCTGTTTTTT
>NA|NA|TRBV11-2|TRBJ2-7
CASSLFNYEQYF
TGTGCCAGCAGCTTATTTAACTACGAGCAGTACTTC
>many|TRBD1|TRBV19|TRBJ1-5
CASSIPGQGARQPQHF
TGTGCCAGTAGTATCCCGGGACAGGGGGCGAGACAGCCCCAGCATTTT
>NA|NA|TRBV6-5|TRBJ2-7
CASGQGYEQYF
TGTGCCAGCGGCCAGGGCTACGAGCAGTACTTC
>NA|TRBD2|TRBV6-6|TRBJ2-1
CASSPGLAGNNEQFF
TGTGCCAGCAGTCCCGGACTAGCGGGAAACAATGAGCAGTTCTTC
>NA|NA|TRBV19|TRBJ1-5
CASTNRGGHQPQHF
TGTGCCAGTACCAATAGGGGAGGTCACCAGCCCCAGCATTTT
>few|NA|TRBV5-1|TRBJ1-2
CASRTEGVLGGYTF
TGCGCCAGCAGAACTGAGGGGGTCCTTGGTGGCTACACCTTC
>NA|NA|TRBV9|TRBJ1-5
CASSVRVGQPQHF
TGTGCCAGCAGCGTCAGGGTAGGGCAGCCCCAGCATTTT
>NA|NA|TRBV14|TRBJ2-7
CASSQVSGLAYEQYF
TGTGCCAGCAGCCAAGTCTCAGGTTTAGCCTACGAGCAGTACTTC
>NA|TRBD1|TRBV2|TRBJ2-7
CASSGRGQFTEQYF
TGTGCCAGCAGTGGCAGGGGACAGTTTACCGAGCAGTACTTC
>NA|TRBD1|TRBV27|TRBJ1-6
CASSLDRGNSPLHF
TGTGCCAGCAGTTTGGACAGGGGTAATTCACCCCTCCACTTT
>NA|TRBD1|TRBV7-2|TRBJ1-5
CASSRGQGGYQPQHF
TGTGCCAGCAGCCGGGGACAGGGAGGTTATCAGCCCCAGCATTTT
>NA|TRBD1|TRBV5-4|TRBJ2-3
CASSLWTGGAADTQYF
TGTGCCAGCAGCTTATGGACAGGGGGCGCGGCAGATACGCAGTATTTT
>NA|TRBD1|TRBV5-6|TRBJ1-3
CASSPRGPGNTIYF
TGTGCCAGCAGCCCGAGGGGGCCTGGAAACACCATATATTTT
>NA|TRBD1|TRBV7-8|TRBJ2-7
CASRATGTGSYEQYF
TGTGCCAGCAGAGCAACCGGGACAGGGTCCTACGAGCAGTACTTC
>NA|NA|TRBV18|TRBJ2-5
CASSLGASETQYF
TGTGCCAGCTCATTGGGAGCTAGCGAGACCCAGTACTTC
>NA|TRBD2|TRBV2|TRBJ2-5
CASSGGLDETQYF
TGTGCCAGCAGTGGGGGACTAGATGAGACCCAGTACTTC
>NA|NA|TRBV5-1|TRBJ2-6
CASSGGAGANVLTF
TGCGCCAGCAGCGGGGGCGCTGGGGCCAACGTCCTGACTTTC
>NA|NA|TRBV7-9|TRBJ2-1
CASSLVGSYNEQFF
TGTGCCAGCAGCTTAGTAGGGAGTTACAATGAGCAGTTCTTC
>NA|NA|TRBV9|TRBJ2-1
CASSALNRRGEQFF
TGTGCCAGCAGCGCTCTTAATCGAAGGGGAGAGCAGTTCTTC
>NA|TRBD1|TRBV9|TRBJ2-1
CASSTRQGGANEQFF
TGTGCCAGCAGCACCAGACAGGGGGGGGCCAATGAGCAGTTCTTC
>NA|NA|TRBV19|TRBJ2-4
CASVRTEAKNIQYF
TGTGCCAGTGTACGGACTGAGGCCAAAAACATTCAGTACTTC
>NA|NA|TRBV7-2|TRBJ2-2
CASSLVGGPNTGELFF
TGTGCCAGCAGCTTAGTCGGGGGGCCGAACACCGGGGAGCTGTTTTTT
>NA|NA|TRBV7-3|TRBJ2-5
CASSLTGQGSQETQYF
TGTGCCAGCAGCTTAACCGGGCAGGGGAGTCAAGAGACCCAGTACTTC
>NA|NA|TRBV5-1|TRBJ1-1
CASSLGQGWTEAFF
TGCGCCAGCAGCTTGGGGCAGGGGTGGACTGAAGCTTTCTTT
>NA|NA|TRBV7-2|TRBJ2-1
CASSFSSNSYNEQFF
TGTGCCAGCAGCTTTTCTAGTAACTCCTACAATGAGCAGTTCTTC
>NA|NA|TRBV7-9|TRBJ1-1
CASSPPAAGDTEAFF
TGTGCCAGCAGTCCACCCGCGGCGGGGGACACTGAAGCTTTCTTT
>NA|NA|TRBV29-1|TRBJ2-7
CSVERHGEREQYF
TGCAGCGTTGAACGTCACGGGGAAAGGGAGCAGTACTTC
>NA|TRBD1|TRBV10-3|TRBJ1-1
CAIHGQGGKNTEAFF
TGTGCCATCCACGGACAGGGGGGGAAGAACACTGAAGCTTTCTTT
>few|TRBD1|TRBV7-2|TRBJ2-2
CASSSKPDRANTGELFF
TGTGCCAGCAGCTCTAAACCGGACAGGGCCAACACCGGGGAGCTGTTTTTT
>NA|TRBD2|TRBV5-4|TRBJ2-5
CASSLGLAGGRRETQYF
TGTGCCAGCAGCTTGGGCCTAGCGGGAGGCCGGCGGGAGACCCAGTACTTC
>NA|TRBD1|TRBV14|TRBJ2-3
CASSLFNYRDSQSPTDTQYF
TGTGCCAGCAGCCTATTCAATTACCGGGACAGTCAAAGCCCCACAGATACGCAGTATTTT
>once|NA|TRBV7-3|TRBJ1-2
CASSPRSPSGGGYGYTF
TGTGCCAGCAGCCCCCGAAGTCCCAGTGGGGGCGGTTATGGCTACACCTTC
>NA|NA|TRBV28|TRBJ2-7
CASSQTGWRNEQYF
TGTGCCAGCAGCCAAACAGGGTGGAGGAACGAGCAGTACTTC
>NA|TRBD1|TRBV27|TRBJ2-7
CASSPTGQGGGEQYF
TGTGCCAGCAGTCCGACGGGACAGGGTGGGGGGGAGCAGTACTTC